This T cell receptor beta chain is from a study of blood T cell repertoires in COVID-19. Across the whole study: Spain, Italy and the United States supplied samples that represented acute and convalescent COVID-19.

Germline V gene sequence: CDR1 LNHDA, CDR2 SQIVND (reference sequence). Trimming removed 0 bases at V and 2 bases at J, with 14 bases between. CDR3 size: 17 residues. In the study's own analysis: Quantification of nucleated cells was approximated via reference gene primer amplification. Produced via immunoSEQ multiplex PCR; TCRdb's table is partial and in-frame only. V and J calls and clone size are as listed in that table; D and trimming were resolved from the DNA. The sample has some 300,000 clones, 70% to 90% seen once. Adults between roughly 18 and 90 years of age took part from approximately 24 US areas.

V usage is TRBV19 and J usage is TRBJ1-5; D is undetermined. The source is a woman aged 60-75 years in a cohort exposed to, infected with or recovered from COVID-19 (not recorded which). The sequencing input was PBMCs or T cells enriched from blood (not recorded which). The CDR3 region has the DNA TGTGCCAGTAGTATAGATCTGCGGGTGATTGGCAATCAGCCCCAGCATTTT. Its translation is CASSIDLRVIGNQPQHF.